What follows are 27 T cell receptor beta chains derived from one specimen sequenced in a study of blood T cell repertoires in COVID-19. Sequenced by immunoSEQ multiplex PCR; TCRdb stores in-frame clones only, minus some. The table records 90,000 to 100,000 clones, roughly 80% of them present only once. Sequenced sample: peripheral blood. The receptors were gathered from a man between 60 and 75 years old with acute or convalescent COVID-19.

This chain connects TRBV5-4 to TRBJ2-3, with TRBD2 identical over 9 bases. The CDR3 covers 18 residues. V lost 0 bases to trimming and J lost 0 bases; unmatched junction nucleotides: 8. The germline gives CDR1 SGHNT, CDR2 YYREEE (reference sequence). As DNA, the CDR3 is TGTGCCAGCAGCTTGGACTTCCTAGCGGGATTTAGCACAGATACGCAGTATTTT. It codes for CASSLDFLAGFSTDTQYF.

The chain uses TRBV7-6 and TRBJ2-1; 9 bases map to TRBD1. CDR1 and CDR2 from the germline V gene are SGHVS and FNYEAQ. Trimming at V came to 5 bases and at J to 0 bases, leaving 17 bases not matched to a gene. The CDR3 contains 20 residues. CDR3 sequence (DNA): TGTGCCAGCAGCAATAGTGCGACCCGGACAGGGGTTAGCTCCTACAATGAGCAGTTCTTC. It codes for CASSNSATRTGVSSYNEQFF.

The chain combines TRBV10-2 with TRBJ2-2; D is ambiguous. The CDR3 has 11 amino acids. V shed 6 bases and J shed 3 bases, with 2 bases lying between them. Germline CDR1 is WSHSY and CDR2 is SAAADI. The CDR3 sequence is CASSYTGELFF. The DNA of the CDR3 is TGCGCCAGCAGCTACACCGGGGAGCTGTTTTTT.

The chain uses TRBV11-2 and TRBJ1-5, with D possibly TRBD1 on 6 matching bases. The CDR3 extends over 15 amino acids. V was pared by 5 bases and J by 3 bases, with 14 bases between. Germline assignment: CDR1 SGHAT and CDR2 FQNNGV. CDR3 sequence (DNA): TGTGCCAGCAGCCTCACAACAGGGTACAATCAGCCCCAGCATTTT. Translation gives CASSLTTGYNQPQHF.

The chain recombines TRBV5-1 with TRBJ2-2, with TRBD1 matching 8 bases. The CDR3 covers 16 residues. V lost 5 bases, J lost 6 bases, and 12 bases stayed unmatched. Germline CDR1 SGHRS, CDR2 YFSETQ. The CDR3 is CASRERQGPMSGELFF. In DNA form, the CDR3 reads TGCGCCAGCAGAGAGAGACAGGGGCCGATGTCCGGGGAGCTGTTTTTT.

The chain is built from TRBV29-1 and TRBJ1-5; 7 positions agree with TRBD1. CDR3 length: 12 residues. Germline trimming cut 4 bases from V and 7 bases from J; bases unmatched to any gene: 4. The germline CDR1 and CDR2 sequences are SQVTM and ANQGSEA. The CDR3 reads CSVGQGAQPQHF. The CDR3 region has the DNA TGCAGCGTTGGACAGGGAGCGCAGCCCCAGCATTTT.

The J gene is TRBJ2-7, the V gene TRBV5-1; possibly TRBD2 for D (5 bases). Germline V gene lookup returns CDR1 SGHRS and CDR2 YFSETQ. V was clipped by 0 bases and J by 2 bases, with 9 bases between them. CDR3 length equals 14 residues. The CDR3 nucleotides are TGCGCCAGCAGCTTGGTGGCGGGTCCCTACGAGCAGTACTTC. Amino acids: CASSLVAGPYEQYF. Looking up the rest from reference TRBV5-1 and TRBJ2-7 gives the full variable domain: KAGVTQTPRYLIKTRGQQVTLSCSPISGHRSVSWYQQTPGQGLQFLFEYFSETQRNKGNFPGRFSGRQFSNSRSEMNVSTLELGDSALYLCASSLVAGPYEQYFGPGTRLTVT.

The CDR3 spells CASSLMGQVYEQYF. As DNA, the CDR3 is TGTGCCAGCAGCTTAATGGGACAGGTCTACGAGCAGTACTTC. This chain uses TRBV7-2 with TRBJ2-7, with TRBD1 matching 8 bases. V lost 2 bases and J lost 3; bases outside the gene matches: 3. From germline, CDR1 is SGHTA and CDR2 FQGNSA. This CDR3 is 14 amino acids long. The full variable domain, with the rest looked up from reference TRBV7-2 and TRBJ2-7, is GAGVSQSPSNKVTEKGKDVELRCDPISGHTALYWYRQSLGQGLEFLIYFQGNSAPDKSGLPSDRFSAERTGGSVSTLTIQRTQQEDSAVYLCASSLMGQVYEQYFGPGTRLTVT.

This rearrangement joins TRBV7-9 to TRBJ2-7; D is unclear. The CDR3 consists of 12 residues. CDR1 and CDR2 from the germline V gene are SEHNR and FQNEAQ (reference sequence). V dropped 1 base and J dropped 3 bases, with 4 bases sitting between them. The DNA of the CDR3 is TGTGCCAGCAGCTTAGGGAGCTACGAGCAGTACTTC. It translates to CASSLGSYEQYF.

The chain uses TRBV6-5 and TRBJ2-7; the match to TRBD2 covers 7 bases. J gave up 4 bases and V 2 bases, and 8 bases lay outside the gene matches. The CDR3 contains 15 residues. Germline V lookup: CDR1 MNHEY, CDR2 SVGAGI. CDR3 protein: CASSYASSGVYEQYF. The CDR3 DNA reads TGTGCCAGCAGTTACGCGTCTAGCGGTGTTTACGAGCAGTACTTC.

A few counts support this clone. This chain connects TRBV6-5 to TRBJ2-3, with TRBD2 matching over 10 bases. The CDR3 covers 15 residues. The germline gives CDR1 MNHEY, CDR2 SVGAGI. With 6 bases clipped from V and 2 bases from J, the junction kept 5 bases outside the gene matches. The CDR3 bases are TGTGCCAGCAGGGACAGCGGGAGGGCCACAGATACGCAGTATTTT. Its translation: CASRDSGRATDTQYF.

The chain is built from TRBV27 and TRBJ1-5, with D unclear. Trimming cost V 3 bases and J 3 bases, with 15 bases left between them. The CDR3 sequence is 16 residues long. Germline V gene lookup returns CDR1 MNHEY and CDR2 SMNVEV (reference sequence). The CDR3 loop is CASSFSAGELNQPQHF. CDR3 bases: TGTGCCAGCAGTTTTTCGGCTGGGGAGCTCAATCAGCCCCAGCATTTT.

This sequence joins TRBV7-2 and TRBJ2-2; 8 bases are shared with TRBD1. CDR3 length equals 15 residues. Germline V gene sequence: CDR1 SGHTA, CDR2 FQGNSA. With V trimmed by 1 base and J by 4 bases, 2 bases remained unmatched. For the CDR3, the DNA is TGTGCCAGCAGCTTAGGGACAGGGACCACCGGGGAGCTGTTTTTT. Translated: CASSLGTGTTGELFF.

J is TRBJ2-5 and V is TRBV4-1; the match to TRBD1 covers 10 bases. The CDR3 runs to 14 residues. V was pared by 1 base and J by 6 bases, with 2 bases of the junction left unmatched. The germline V gene encodes CDR1 MGHRA and CDR2 YSYEKL. The CDR3 sequence is CASSQVGQGKTQYF. The CDR3 DNA reads as TGCGCCAGCAGCCAAGTGGGACAGGGGAAGACCCAGTACTTC.

CDR3 coding DNA: TGTGCCAGCAGTGAATACTCCGGGAACCTTGAAGCTTTCTTT. This codes for CASSEYSGNLEAFF. The rearrangement joins TRBV6-4 to TRBJ1-1, with D uncertain. CDR3 length: 14 amino acids. Germline V gene lookup returns CDR1 MRHNA and CDR2 SNTAGT. The V end lost 3 bases, the J end lost 7 bases, and 15 bases lay between the germline ends.

The chain uses TRBV5-1 and TRBJ2-5; 7 bases agree with TRBD2. CDR1 is SGHRS and CDR2 is YFSETQ in the germline V gene. The J segment lost 2 bases and the V segment lost 1 base, leaving 2 bases of the junction unmatched. This CDR3 comprises 14 residues. The CDR3 sequence is CASSLWGGQETQYF. CDR3 bases: TGCGCCAGCAGCTTGTGGGGGGGACAAGAGACCCAGTACTTC. Together with reference TRBV5-1 and TRBJ2-5, the CDR3 gives the full variable domain: KAGVTQTPRYLIKTRGQQVTLSCSPISGHRSVSWYQQTPGQGLQFLFEYFSETQRNKGNFPGRFSGRQFSNSRSEMNVSTLELGDSALYLCASSLWGGQETQYFGPGTRLLVL.

The chain uses TRBV5-1 and TRBJ2-3; tentative D call: TRBD2 (6 bases). The CDR3 has 15 residues. Germline lookup yields CDR1 SGHRS and CDR2 YFSETQ. The V and J ends lost 4 bases and 2 bases respectively, with 14 bases between them. The CDR3 sequence is CASSRSGGDTDTQYF. CDR3 DNA sequence: TGCGCCAGCAGCCGAAGCGGAGGGGACACAGATACGCAGTATTTT.

This clone was seen a handful of times. The genes are TRBV3-1 (or the pseudogene TRBV3-2) and TRBJ1-5; TRBD1 matches 8 bases. The germline gives CDR1 LGHDT, CDR2 YNNKEL (reference sequence). V shed 0 bases, J shed 2 bases, and the junction held 3 bases outside the gene matches. The CDR3 has 16 residues. CDR3 amino acids: CASSQDGQGGNQPQHF. The CDR3 DNA sequence: TGTGCCAGCAGCCAAGATGGACAGGGAGGCAATCAGCCCCAGCATTTT.

The chain recombines TRBV10-2 with TRBJ2-6; 9 bases are a match to TRBD2. The CDR3 sequence is 17 residues long. Germline CDR1 reads WSHSY; CDR2 reads SAAADI. J gave up 3 bases and V 4 bases, and 7 bases lay outside the gene matches. The CDR3 DNA reads as TGCGCCAGCAGTGTGCTCGCGGGGGGGCGTGGGGCCAACGTCCTGACTTTC. Translation gives CASSVLAGGRGANVLTF.

The chain carries TRBV19 and TRBJ2-2; D unclear. This CDR3 has 14 residues. Trimming took off 2 bases at V and 1 base at J, with 5 bases between the two ends. From germline, CDR1 is LNHDA and CDR2 SQIVND (reference sequence). CDR3 sequence reads: CASSINRNTGELFF. CDR3 bases: TGTGCCAGTAGTATAAACAGGAACACCGGGGAGCTGTTTTTT.

V is TRBV6-2 or TRBV6-3 and J is TRBJ2-7; a weak D match, TRBD1 (5 bases). CDR3 size: 14 residues. The germline V gene encodes CDR1 MNHEY and CDR2 SVGEGT. Trimming removed 6 bases from V and 3 bases from J, with 15 bases in between. The CDR3 is CASSQSPTVYEQYF. Written as DNA, the CDR3 is TGTGCCAGCAGCCAATCCCCGACAGTCTACGAGCAGTACTTC.

The rearrangement uses TRBV29-1 and TRBJ2-7, with D perhaps TRBD1 (6 bases). Germline lookup yields CDR1 SQVTM and CDR2 ANQGSEA. The CDR3 spans 11 residues. CDR3 coding DNA: TGCGGGGCCAGGGGCTCGGGCGAGCAGTACTTC. This translates into CGARGSGEQYF.

The rearrangement links TRBV19 to TRBJ2-2; 10 bases agree with TRBD1. In germline, CDR1 is LNHDA, CDR2 SQIVND (reference sequence). V trimming: 5 bases; J trimming: 5 bases; junction bases outside the gene matches: 5. The CDR3 contains 15 residues. CDR3 coding DNA: TGTGCCAGTAGTCCACGGACAGGGGGGACCGGGGAGCTGTTTTTT. This codes for CASSPRTGGTGELFF.

The J gene is TRBJ2-7, the V gene TRBV5-1; 9 nucleotides line up with TRBD1. CDR1 SGHRS and CDR2 YFSETQ come from the germline V gene. The V segment lost 4 bases and the J segment 5 bases; nucleotides outside the gene matches: 7. This CDR3 region has 14 residues. CDR3 DNA sequence: TGCGCCAGCAGCACCGGGACAGGGTTTGACGAGCAGTACTTC. Translation: CASSTGTGFDEQYF.

The count of this clone is one. The chain has TRBV30 and TRBJ1-5; a possible D gene is TRBD1 (6 bases). The germline gives CDR1 GTSNPN, CDR2 SVGIG (reference sequence). The ends were cut back, 2 bases at V and 1 base at J, with 9 bases in the middle. The CDR3 extends over 14 amino acids. CDR3 sequence (DNA): TGTGCCTGGAGTAGGGACAAGAGCAATCAGCCCCAGCATTTT. Translated: CAWSRDKSNQPQHF.

This clone was counted a single time. The J gene is TRBJ1-5, the V gene TRBV3-1 (or the pseudogene TRBV3-2); 8 positions match TRBD1. CDR1 is LGHDT and CDR2 is YNNKEL in the germline V gene (reference sequence). Losses at the gene ends were 2 bases for V and 4 bases for J; bases not matched to a gene: 7. The CDR3 is 16 residues long. This CDR3 reads CASSQNGGTGNQPQHF. In nucleotides, the CDR3 is TGTGCCAGCAGCCAAAATGGCGGGACAGGAAATCAGCCCCAGCATTTT.

This chain connects TRBV7-8 to TRBJ2-7; the D gene is possibly TRBD2 (7 bases). CDR3 length: 15 amino acids. CDR1 and CDR2 from the germline V gene are SGHVS and FQNEAQ. Trimming cost V 3 bases and J 2 bases, with 14 bases left between them. CDR3: CASSFLRGRTYEQYF. The CDR3 DNA reads as TGTGCCAGCAGCTTCCTGCGGGGGCGAACCTACGAGCAGTACTTC.